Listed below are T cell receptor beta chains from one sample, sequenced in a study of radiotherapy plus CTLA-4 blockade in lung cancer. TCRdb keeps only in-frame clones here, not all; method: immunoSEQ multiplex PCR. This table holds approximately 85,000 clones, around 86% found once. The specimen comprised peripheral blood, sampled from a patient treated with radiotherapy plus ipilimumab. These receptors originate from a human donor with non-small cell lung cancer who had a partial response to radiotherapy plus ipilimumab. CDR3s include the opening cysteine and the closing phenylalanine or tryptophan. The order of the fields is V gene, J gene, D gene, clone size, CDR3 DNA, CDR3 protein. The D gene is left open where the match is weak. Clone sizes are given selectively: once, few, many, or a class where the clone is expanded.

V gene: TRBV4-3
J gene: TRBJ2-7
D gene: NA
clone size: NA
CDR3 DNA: TGCGCCAGCAGCCCCCGGACATCTAACGAGCAGTACTTC
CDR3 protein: CASSPRTSNEQYF

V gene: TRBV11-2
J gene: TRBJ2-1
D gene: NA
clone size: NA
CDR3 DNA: TGTGCCAGCAGCCGACCCAGGCTTGAGCAGTTCTTC
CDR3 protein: CASSRPRLEQFF

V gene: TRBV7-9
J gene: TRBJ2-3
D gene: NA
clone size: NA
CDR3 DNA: TGTGCCAGCAGCTTAGGACAGGCGAACGCAGATACGCAGTATTTT
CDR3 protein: CASSLGQANADTQYF

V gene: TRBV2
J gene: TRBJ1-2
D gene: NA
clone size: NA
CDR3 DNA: TGTGCCAGCAGTGAAGCACAGGGCTATGGCTACACCTTC
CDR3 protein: CASSEAQGYGYTF

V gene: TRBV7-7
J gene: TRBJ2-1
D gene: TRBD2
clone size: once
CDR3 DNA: TGTGCTAGCAGCCCAAGAGGTACGGCTAGCGGAAACAATGAGCAGTTCTTC
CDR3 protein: CASSPRGTASGNNEQFF

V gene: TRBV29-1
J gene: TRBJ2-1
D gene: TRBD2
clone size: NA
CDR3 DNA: TGCAGCGCTTCCCGGAGGCGGGAGACCAATGAGCAGTTCTTC
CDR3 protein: CSASRRRETNEQFF

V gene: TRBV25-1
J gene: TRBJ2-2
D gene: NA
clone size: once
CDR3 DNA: TGTGCCAGCAGTGGGGCAGGGTGGGACACCGGGGAGCTGTTTTTT
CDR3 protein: CASSGAGWDTGELFF

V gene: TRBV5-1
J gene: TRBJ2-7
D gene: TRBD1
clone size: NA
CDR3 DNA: TGCGCCAGCAGCGGCGGACAGGGGGTCAACGAGCAGTACTTC
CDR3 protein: CASSGGQGVNEQYF

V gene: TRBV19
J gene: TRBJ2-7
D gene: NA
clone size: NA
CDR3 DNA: TGTGCCAGTAGTATTACTATTGAGAACGAGCAGTACTTC
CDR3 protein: CASSITIENEQYF

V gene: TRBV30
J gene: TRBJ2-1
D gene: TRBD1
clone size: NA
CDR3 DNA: TGTGCCTGGAGTGTACGAGGGTTTAGGACAGGGGAGCACAATGAGCAGTTCTTC
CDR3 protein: CAWSVRGFRTGEHNEQFF

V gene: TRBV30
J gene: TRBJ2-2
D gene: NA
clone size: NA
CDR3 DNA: TGTGCCTGGACCAGGAACACCGGGGAGCTGTTTTTT
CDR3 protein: CAWTRNTGELFF

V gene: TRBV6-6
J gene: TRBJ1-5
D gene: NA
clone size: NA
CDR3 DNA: TGTGCCAGCAGTTACACCCAGACTCTTCAGCCCCAGCATTTT
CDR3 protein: CASSYTQTLQPQHF

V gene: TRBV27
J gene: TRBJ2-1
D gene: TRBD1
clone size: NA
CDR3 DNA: TGTGCCAGCAGTAGGACAGGCGCCTACAATGAGCAGTTCTTC
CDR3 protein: CASSRTGAYNEQFF

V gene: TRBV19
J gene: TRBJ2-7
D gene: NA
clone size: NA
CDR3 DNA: TGTGCCAGTAGTATCAATGGGGCAGGTCTTGTCAATGCTGGGGAGCAGTACTTC
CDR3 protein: CASSINGAGLVNAGEQYF

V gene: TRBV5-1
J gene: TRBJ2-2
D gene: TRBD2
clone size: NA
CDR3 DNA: TGCGCCAGCAGCTGGACTAGCGGGGGGCCCGCGAACACCGGGGAGCTGTTTTTT
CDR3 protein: CASSWTSGGPANTGELFF

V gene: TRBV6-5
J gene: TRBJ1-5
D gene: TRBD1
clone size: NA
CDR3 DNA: TGTGCCAGCGGTTCGACAGGGGGCAATCAGCCCCAGCATTTT
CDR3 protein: CASGSTGGNQPQHF

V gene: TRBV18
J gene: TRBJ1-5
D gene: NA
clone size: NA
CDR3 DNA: TGTGCCAGCTCTTTGTCTGGCAATCAGCCCCAGCATTTT
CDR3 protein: CASSLSGNQPQHF

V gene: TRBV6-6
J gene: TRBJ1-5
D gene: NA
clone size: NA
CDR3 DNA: TGTGCCAGCACCACGGGGGGGCGGAATCAGCCCCAGCATTTT
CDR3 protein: CASTTGGRNQPQHF

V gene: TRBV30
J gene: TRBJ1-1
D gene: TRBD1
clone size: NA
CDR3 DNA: TGTGCCTGGAGTGGGCCTCGGACAGGGGGGAACACTGAAGCTTTCTTT
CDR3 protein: CAWSGPRTGGNTEAFF

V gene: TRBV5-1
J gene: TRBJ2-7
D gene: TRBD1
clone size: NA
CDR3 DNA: TGCGCCAGCAAACCCGGACAGGGGCGGCTCTACGAGCAGTACTTC
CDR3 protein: CASKPGQGRLYEQYF

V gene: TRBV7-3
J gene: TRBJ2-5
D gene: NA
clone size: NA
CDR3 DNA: TGTGCCAGCAGCTTTTTTATTGGAGATGGAGAGACCCAGTACTTC
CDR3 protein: CASSFFIGDGETQYF

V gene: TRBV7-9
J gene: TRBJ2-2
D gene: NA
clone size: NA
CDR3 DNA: TGTGCCAGCAGCCACTCGACGGACAGCCGAGGGACCGGGGAGCTGTTTTTT
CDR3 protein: CASSHSTDSRGTGELFF

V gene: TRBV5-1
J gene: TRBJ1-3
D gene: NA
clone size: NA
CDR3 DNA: TGCGCCAGCAGACGGTCCGCAGGGGCCGCGGCCTCTGGAAACACCATATATTTT
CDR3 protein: CASRRSAGAAASGNTIYF

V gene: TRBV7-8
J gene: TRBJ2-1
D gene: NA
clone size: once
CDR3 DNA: TGTGCCAGCAGCTTAGGGGCTAGACGGAGGACCTCCTACAATGAGCAGTTCTTC
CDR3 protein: CASSLGARRRTSYNEQFF

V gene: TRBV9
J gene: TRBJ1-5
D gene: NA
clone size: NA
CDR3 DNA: TGTGCCAGCAGCGCCGAGGTCGGATTGGGTAATAGCAATCAGCCCCAGCATTTT
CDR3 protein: CASSAEVGLGNSNQPQHF

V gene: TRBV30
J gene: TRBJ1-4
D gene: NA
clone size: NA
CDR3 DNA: TGTGCCTGGACGCCACCTAAGAAGTACAGGACTAATGAAAAACTGTTTTTT
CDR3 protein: CAWTPPKKYRTNEKLFF

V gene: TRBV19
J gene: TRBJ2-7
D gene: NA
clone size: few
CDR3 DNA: TGTGCCAGTAGTCATCAGGGGTTCCCCTACGAGCAGTACTTC
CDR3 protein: CASSHQGFPYEQYF

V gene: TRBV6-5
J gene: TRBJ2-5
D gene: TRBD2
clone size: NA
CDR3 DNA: TGTGCCAGCAGTTACTCGATTCTGCGGGAGGAGACCCAGTACTTC
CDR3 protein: CASSYSILREETQYF

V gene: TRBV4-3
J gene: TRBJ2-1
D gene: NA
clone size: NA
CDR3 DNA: TGCGCCAGCAGCCCGGAGGGGGGGATGAATGAGCAGTTCTTC
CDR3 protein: CASSPEGGMNEQFF

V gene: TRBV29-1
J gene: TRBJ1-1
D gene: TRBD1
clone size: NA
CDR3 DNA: TGCAGCGCTAACAGGGGGCGAACGGAAACTGAAGCTTTCTTT
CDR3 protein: CSANRGRTETEAFF

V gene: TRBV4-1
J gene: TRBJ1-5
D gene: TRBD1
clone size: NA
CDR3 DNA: TGCGCCAGCAGCCGCGGACAGGGCGACCCTCCCCAGCATTTT
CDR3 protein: CASSRGQGDPPQHF

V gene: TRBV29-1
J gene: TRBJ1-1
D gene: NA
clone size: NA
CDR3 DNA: TGCAGCGTTGAGGAGGTGAACACTGAAGCTTTCTTT
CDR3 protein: CSVEEVNTEAFF

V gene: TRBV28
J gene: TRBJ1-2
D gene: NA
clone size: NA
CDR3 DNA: TGTGCCAGCACTACGCGGGACCCCTATGGCTACACCTTC
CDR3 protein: CASTTRDPYGYTF

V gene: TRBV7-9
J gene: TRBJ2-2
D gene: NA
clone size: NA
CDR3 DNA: TGTGCCAGCCGAGAAGGGGGTTCCACCGGGGAGCTGTTTTTT
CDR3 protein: CASREGGSTGELFF

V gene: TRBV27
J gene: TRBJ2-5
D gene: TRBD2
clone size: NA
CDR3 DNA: TGTGCCAGCAGTTCTGCGGGAGTGGGAGAGACCCAGTACTTC
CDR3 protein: CASSSAGVGETQYF

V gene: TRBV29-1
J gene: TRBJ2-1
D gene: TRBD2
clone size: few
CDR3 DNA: TGCAGCGTTGAGGACCGGCTAGCGGGAGGGCCACGTGAGCAGTTCTTC
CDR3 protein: CSVEDRLAGGPREQFF

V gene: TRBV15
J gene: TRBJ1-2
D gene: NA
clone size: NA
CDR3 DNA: TGTGCCACCAGCAGAGAGGGGGGTGGGGCAATGAGTCTCTATGGCTACACCTTC
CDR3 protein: CATSREGGGAMSLYGYTF

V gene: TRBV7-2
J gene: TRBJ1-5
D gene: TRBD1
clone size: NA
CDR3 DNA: TGTGCCAGCAGCCGGGGACAGGGGCTAAGCAATCAGCCCCAGCATTTT
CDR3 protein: CASSRGQGLSNQPQHF

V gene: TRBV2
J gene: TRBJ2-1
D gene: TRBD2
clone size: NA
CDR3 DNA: TGTGCCAGCACCCAACTAGCGGGAGGAGGGGGTGAGCAGTTCTTC
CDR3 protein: CASTQLAGGGGEQFF

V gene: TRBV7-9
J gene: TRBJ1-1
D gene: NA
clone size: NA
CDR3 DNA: TGTGCCAGCAGCTTAGTTTTGGGGCCCACTGAAGCTTTCTTT
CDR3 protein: CASSLVLGPTEAFF

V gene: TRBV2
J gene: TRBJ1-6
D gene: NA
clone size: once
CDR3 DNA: TGTGCCAGCAGTGATTGGGGCAGACGCTACGATTCACCCCTCCACTTT
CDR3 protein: CASSDWGRRYDSPLHF

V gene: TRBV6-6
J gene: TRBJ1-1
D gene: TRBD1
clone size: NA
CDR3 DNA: TGTGCCAGCAGTTCGGGACAGGGTAGCACTGAAGCTTTCTTT
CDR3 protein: CASSSGQGSTEAFF